The 21 T cell receptor beta chains given below trace back to one sample, sequenced in a study of T cell responses to AZD1222 COVID-19 vaccine. Clones were sequenced by immunoSEQ multiplex PCR, and TCRdb holds only the in-frame ones, with some missing. The data contain roughly 99,000 clones, around 90% of them seen just once; the ten biggest clones take up around 4.5%. The sample consisted of peripheral blood, taken on day 0 of AZD1222 vaccination. These receptors originate from an adult in good health.

This rearrangement joins TRBV9 to TRBJ2-2; TRBD1 matches 9 bases. V shed 4 bases, J shed 4 bases, and the junction held 8 bases outside the gene matches. This CDR3 has 16 residues. Germline values: CDR1 SGDLS, CDR2 YYNGEE. Here the CDR3 reads CASSLRTGDFTGELFF. As DNA, the CDR3 is TGTGCCAGCAGCCTGCGGACAGGGGATTTCACCGGGGAGCTGTTTTTT.

The genes are TRBV5-1 and TRBJ2-3, with TRBD2 matching over 8 bases. In germline, CDR1 is SGHRS, CDR2 YFSETQ. The ends lost 2 bases at V and 4 bases at J; junction bases unmatched: 6. The length of the CDR3 is 15 residues. For the CDR3, the DNA is TGCGCCAGCAGCTTAAGCGGGAGTGGCGCAGATACGCAGTATTTT. Encoded protein: CASSLSGSGADTQYF.

The genes are TRBV5-5 and TRBJ2-1, with D possibly matching TRBD2 (5 bases). The germline gives CDR1 SGHKS, CDR2 YYEKEE (reference sequence). Trimming removed 3 bases from V and 4 bases from J, with 17 bases in between. The CDR3 has 16 residues. DNA for the CDR3: TGTGCCAGCAGCTGGTATCTCCGGGATTTTTACAATGAGCAGTTCTTC. Its protein product is CASSWYLRDFYNEQFF.

This chain connects TRBV27 to TRBJ2-5; D uncertain. Trimming removed 3 bases at V and 2 bases at J, with 7 bases between. The germline V gene has CDR1 MNHEY and CDR2 SMNVEV (reference sequence). The CDR3 runs 13 residues. Here the CDR3 DNA reads TGTGCCAGCAGTTTTTCCGGACAAGAGACCCAGTACTTC. It yields the protein CASSFSGQETQYF.

The J gene is TRBJ1-2, the V gene TRBV19; possible D gene TRBD1, 5 bases. The germline V gene encodes CDR1 LNHDA and CDR2 SQIVND (reference sequence). Trimming removed 6 bases from V and 1 base from J, with 15 bases in between. There are 15 residues in the CDR3. CDR3 nucleotides: TGTGCCAGTAGAGACGGAGGGACCTTTAACTATGGCTACACCTTC. This gives the protein CASRDGGTFNYGYTF.

The V gene is TRBV2, the J gene TRBJ1-3; no definite D call. Germline V gene lookup returns CDR1 SNHLY and CDR2 FYNNEI. Trimming cost V 9 bases and J 1 base, with 16 bases left between them. This CDR3 has 15 residues. CDR3 DNA: TGTGCCAGTTTCAGGCTGGCGGGGTCTGGAAACACCATATATTTT. Encoded protein: CASFRLAGSGNTIYF.

The CDR3 here is CASSYRTVESYEQYF. The CDR3 DNA is TGTGCCAGCAGCTATCGGACAGTAGAATCCTACGAGCAGTACTTC. The chain recombines TRBV7-3 with TRBJ2-7; tentative D call: TRBD1 (6 bases). The CDR3 has 15 residues. V lost 4 bases and J 1 base, leaving 14 bases between the germline ends. The germline V gene encodes CDR1 SGHTA and CDR2 FQGTGA.

The chain recombines TRBV27 with TRBJ1-4; D perhaps matches TRBD1 (5 bases). V was cut by 6 bases and J by 0 bases, with 17 bases left in between. From germline, CDR1 is MNHEY and CDR2 SMNVEV (reference sequence). The CDR3 extends over 17 amino acids. CDR3: CASSPDGAFATNEKLFF. In nucleotides, the CDR3 is TGTGCCAGCAGCCCTGACGGGGCCTTTGCAACTAATGAAAAACTGTTTTTT. Filled out from reference TRBV27 and TRBJ1-4, the complete variable domain reads EAQVTQNPRYLITVTGKKLTVTCSQNMNHEYMSWYRQDPGLGLRQIYYSMNVEVTDKGDVPEGYKVSRKEKRNFPLILESPSPNQTSLYFCASSPDGAFATNEKLFFGSGTQLSVL.

As regards this clone: Other DNA sequences from this sample encode an identical CDR3 as well. The gene calls are TRBV12-3 or TRBV12-4 and TRBJ1-1, with D uncertain. The CDR3 totals 13 residues. Trimming pared 2 bases from V and 1 base from J, leaving 5 bases between. CDR3 DNA: TGTGCCAGCAGTTTATACAGGAACACTGAAGCTTTCTTT. Translation gives CASSLYRNTEAFF.

The V and J genes are TRBV5-5 and TRBJ1-2, with 9 positions matching TRBD1. The germline V gene encodes CDR1 SGHKS and CDR2 YYEKEE (reference sequence). The CDR3 loop spans 13 amino acids. Germline trimming cut 6 bases from V and 7 bases from J; bases unmatched to any gene: 7. CDR3 DNA sequence: TGTGCCAGCACCCGGGACAGGGTAATTGGCTACACCTTC. Its translation: CASTRDRVIGYTF.

This clone has just a few counts. The V gene is TRBV7-8, the J gene TRBJ1-5; 7 bases are a match to TRBD1. Germline V gene lookup returns CDR1 SGHVS and CDR2 FQNEAQ. This CDR3 comprises 16 residues. V trimming: 2 bases; J trimming: 7 bases; junction bases outside the gene matches: 11. CDR3 bases: TGTGCCAGCAGCTTAAAAAGGGGGCAGACATCACAGCCCCAGCATTTT. Residues: CASSLKRGQTSQPQHF.

V is TRBV5-5 and J is TRBJ1-2; TRBD1 might be the D (6 bases). CDR1 and CDR2 from the germline V gene are SGHKS and YYEKEE (reference sequence). The CDR3 totals 15 residues. Trimming removed 5 bases at V and 1 base at J, with 15 bases between. The CDR3: CASRPQGQYNYGYTF. CDR3 DNA sequence: TGTGCCAGCAGGCCCCAGGGGCAATATAACTATGGCTACACCTTC.

The rearrangement uses TRBV6-4 and TRBJ2-1, with 10 bases that match TRBD1. The V segment lost 0 bases and the J segment 8 bases; nucleotides outside the gene matches: 7. CDR1 and CDR2 from the germline V gene are MRHNA and SNTAGT. The length of the CDR3 is 16 residues. CDR3 bases: TGTGCCAGCAGTGACTCGATGGGACAGGGGTTCTATGAGCAGTTCTTC. It yields the protein CASSDSMGQGFYEQFF.

This chain links TRBV15 with TRBJ2-3; TRBD2 agrees at 8 bases. This CDR3 comprises 18 residues. Germline-derived CDR1 and CDR2 are LNHNV and YYDKDF (reference sequence). J gave up 1 base and V 2 bases, and 11 bases lay outside the gene matches. The CDR3 spells CATSRNSLAGGGTDTQYF. For the CDR3, the DNA is TGTGCCACCAGCAGAAACTCTCTGGCGGGGGGCGGCACAGATACGCAGTATTTT.

The genes are TRBV5-1 and TRBJ2-3, with unresolved D. CDR1 is SGHRS and CDR2 is YFSETQ in the germline V gene. CDR3 size: 14 residues. V was trimmed by 3 bases and J by 2 bases, leaving 10 bases between them. The CDR3, as DNA: TGCGCCAGCAGCTCTCAAAAGTACACAGATACGCAGTATTTT. This encodes CASSSQKYTDTQYF. Full variable domain (missing parts from reference TRBV5-1 and TRBJ2-3): KAGVTQTPRYLIKTRGQQVTLSCSPISGHRSVSWYQQTPGQGLQFLFEYFSETQRNKGNFPGRFSGRQFSNSRSEMNVSTLELGDSALYLCASSSQKYTDTQYFGPGTRLTVL.

This CDR3 is CASSPPVEKLFF. CDR3 nucleotides: TGTGCCAGCAGTCCACCGGTTGAAAAACTGTTTTTT. The V call is TRBV28, the J call TRBJ1-4; no reliable D call. Trimming cost V 5 bases and J 7 bases, with 8 bases left between them. Germline lookup yields CDR1 MDHEN and CDR2 SYDVKM. CDR3 length: 12 residues.

This chain uses TRBV30 with TRBJ1-1; D not resolved. CDR1 is GTSNPN and CDR2 is SVGIG in the germline V gene (reference sequence). The V end lost 0 bases, the J end lost 1 base, and 6 bases lay between the germline ends. The CDR3 contains 13 residues. The CDR3 spells CAWSVRENTEAFF. In DNA form, the CDR3 reads TGTGCCTGGAGTGTGAGGGAGAACACTGAAGCTTTCTTT.

The chain links TRBV6-2 or TRBV6-3 to TRBJ1-2; D ambiguous. With 0 bases removed from V and 7 bases from J, the gap between germline ends came to 12 bases. The CDR3 loop spans 14 amino acids. Germline lookup yields CDR1 MNHEY and CDR2 SVGEGT. CDR3 region: CASSYSNTVSGYTF. The CDR3 DNA reads TGTGCCAGCAGTTACTCGAATACAGTCTCTGGCTACACCTTC.

V usage is TRBV5-1 and J usage is TRBJ2-2; D might be TRBD1 (6 bases). CDR1 and CDR2 (germline): SGHRS, YFSETQ. The CDR3 runs to 15 residues. The V end was cut by 0 bases, the J end by 6 bases, with 12 bases between. The CDR3: CASSLAPGAAGELFF. Written as DNA, the CDR3 is TGCGCCAGCAGCTTGGCCCCAGGGGCGGCCGGGGAGCTGTTTTTT.

The chain is built from TRBV4-1 and TRBJ1-1; the D gene is possibly TRBD1 (6 bases). Trimming took off 5 bases at V and 4 bases at J, with 14 bases between the two ends. Germline CDR1 reads MGHRA; CDR2 reads YSYEKL. This CDR3 is 14 amino acids long. The CDR3 bases are TGCGCCAGCAGCTCTTTACAGGGTGTCACTGAAGCTTTCTTT. Protein: CASSSLQGVTEAFF.

V and J are TRBV5-6 and TRBJ1-2; a possible D gene is TRBD1 (5 bases). Trimming removed 4 bases at V and 7 bases at J, with 11 bases between. Germline CDR1 SGHDT, CDR2 YYEEEE. This CDR3 comprises 12 residues. CDR3 sequence: CASSLGTSGYTF. The CDR3 DNA sequence: TGTGCCAGCAGCCTCGGGACTTCTGGCTACACCTTC.